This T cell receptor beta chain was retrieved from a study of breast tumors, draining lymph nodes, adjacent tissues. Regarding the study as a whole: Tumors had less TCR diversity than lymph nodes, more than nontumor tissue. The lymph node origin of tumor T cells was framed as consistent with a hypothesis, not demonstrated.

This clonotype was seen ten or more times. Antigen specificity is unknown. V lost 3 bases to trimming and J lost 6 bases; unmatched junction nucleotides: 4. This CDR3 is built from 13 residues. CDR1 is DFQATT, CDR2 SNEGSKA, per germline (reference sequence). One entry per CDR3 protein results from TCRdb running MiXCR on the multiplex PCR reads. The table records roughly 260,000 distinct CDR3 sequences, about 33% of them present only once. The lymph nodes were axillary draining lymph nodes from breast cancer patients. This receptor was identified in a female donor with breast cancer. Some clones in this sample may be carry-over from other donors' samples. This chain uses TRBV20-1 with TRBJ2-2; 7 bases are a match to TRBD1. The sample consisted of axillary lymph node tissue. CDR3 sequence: CSASATGAGELFF. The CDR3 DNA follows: TGCAGTGCTAGCGCTACAGGGGCCGGGGAGCTGTTTTTT.